This entry features one T cell receptor beta chain sequence. This sample is part of a study of OX40 agonist ivuxolimab in advanced cancers. The length of the CDR3 is 14 residues. Looked up from germline, CDR1 is KGHSY and CDR2 is FQNENV. The V and J ends lost 2 bases and 4 bases respectively, with 9 bases between them. Here immunoSEQ multiplex PCR was the method, and the copy in TCRdb shows in-frame clones only, minus some. The sample includes 50,000 to 70,000 clones, around 78% seen only once; the top ten take less than 4%. V gene TRBV16 combines with J gene TRBJ1-3; perhaps TRBD1 as D (5 bases). The sequence was collected from an adult with an advanced solid tumor such as melanoma, head and neck, liver or kidney cancer. The sequences come from CD4+ or CD8+ T cells sorted from blood, collected in a trial of the OX40 agonist ivuxolimab. DNA for the CDR3: TGTGCCAGCAGCCAAGGGACCGCCGGAAACACCATATATTTT. Amino acid sequence: CASSQGTAGNTIYF.